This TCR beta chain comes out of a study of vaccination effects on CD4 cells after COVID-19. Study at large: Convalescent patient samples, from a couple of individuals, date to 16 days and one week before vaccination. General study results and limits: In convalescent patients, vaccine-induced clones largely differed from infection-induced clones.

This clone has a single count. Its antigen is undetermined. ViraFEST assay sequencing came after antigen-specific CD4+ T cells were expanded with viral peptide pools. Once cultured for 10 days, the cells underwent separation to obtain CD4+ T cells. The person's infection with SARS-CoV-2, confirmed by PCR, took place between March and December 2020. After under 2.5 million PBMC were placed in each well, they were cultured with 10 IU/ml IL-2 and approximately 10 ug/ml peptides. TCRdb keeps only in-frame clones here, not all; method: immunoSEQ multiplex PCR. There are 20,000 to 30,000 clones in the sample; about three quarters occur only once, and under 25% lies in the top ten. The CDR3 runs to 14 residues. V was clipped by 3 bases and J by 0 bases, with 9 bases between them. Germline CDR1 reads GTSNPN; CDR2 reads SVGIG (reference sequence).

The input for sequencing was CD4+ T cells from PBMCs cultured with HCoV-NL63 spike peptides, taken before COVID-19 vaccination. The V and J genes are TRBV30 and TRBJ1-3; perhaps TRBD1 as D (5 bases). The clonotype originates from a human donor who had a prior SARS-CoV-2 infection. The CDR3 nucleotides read TGTGCCTGGAGGCTTGGGGCCTCTGGAAACACCATATATTTT. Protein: CAWRLGASGNTIYF.